Sequencing of this T cell receptor (beta chain) was carried out in a study of blood T cells in healthy people across ages. Study in general: Capture by template switching was about one barcoded beta molecule per two T cells.

The CDR3 is 12 amino acids. Germline CDR1 reads MDHEN; CDR2 reads SYDVKM. V lost 7 bases and J lost 6, with 10 bases in between. Together with a sample-barcoded 5' primer, a J-beta primer mix was included in a second PCR lasting about 7 to 11 cycles. TCRdb ran MiXCR on the 5' RACE reads and lists one entry per CDR3 protein. The sample has 600,000 or so distinct CDR3 sequences; roughly 31% are singletons. The sequencing input was blood. The chain is built from TRBV28 and TRBJ1-5; D unclear. The receptor was isolated from a woman older than 75 in good health. The CDR3 reads CASTPGGQPQHF. The CDR3 DNA reads as TGTGCCAGCACCCCCGGCGGTCAGCCCCAGCATTTT.